Presented here are 24 T cell receptor beta chains from one specimen sequenced in a study of cytomegalovirus exposure and HLA in healthy donors. In the PCR, 60 Vbeta and 13 Jbeta primers were used. Clones were read by immunoSEQ multiplex PCR, and TCRdb kept only the in-frame ones, dropping some. The sample shows roughly 150,000 clones, over 70% of them seen only once. Specimen: PBMCs. Receptors were obtained from a woman aged 18-29 years in good health and CMV-seronegative.

This sequence joins TRBV6-5 and TRBJ1-1; D possibly corresponds to TRBD1 (5 bases). CDR3 size: 15 residues. CDR1 and CDR2 from the germline V gene are MNHEY and SVGAGI. V lost 0 bases, J lost 2 bases, and 10 bases lay in between. The CDR3 spells CASSYSGLGNTEAFF. Here the CDR3 DNA reads TGTGCCAGCAGTTACTCGGGGCTCGGTAACACTGAAGCTTTCTTT.

This sequence joins TRBV6-6 and TRBJ1-5, with 9 bases matching TRBD1. Trimming at V came to 6 bases and at J to 4 bases, leaving 7 bases not matched to a gene. Germline V gene sequence: CDR1 MNHNY, CDR2 SVGAGI (reference sequence). This CDR3 has 15 residues. CDR3 amino acids: CASSSGQGKNQPQHF. In nucleotides, the CDR3 is TGTGCCAGCAGCTCAGGACAGGGGAAGAATCAGCCCCAGCATTTT.

The chain carries TRBV15 and TRBJ1-5; D gene uncertain. Trimming stripped 1 base from V and 0 bases from J, with 4 bases between. CDR3 length: 14 amino acids. Germline V CDR1 and CDR2: LNHNV, YYDKDF (reference sequence). CDR3 sequence: CATSRAYSNQPQHF. The CDR3 DNA reads as TGTGCCACCAGCAGAGCTTATAGCAATCAGCCCCAGCATTTT.

V is TRBV27 and J is TRBJ2-6; D is possibly TRBD1 (6 bases). The CDR3 spans 15 residues. V was cut by 6 bases and J by 4 bases, with 13 bases left in between. Germline CDR1 is MNHEY and CDR2 is SMNVEV (reference sequence). The CDR3 sequence: CASRRMGAGANVLTF. The CDR3 DNA is TGTGCCAGCAGGAGGATGGGGGCCGGGGCCAACGTCCTGACTTTC.

The J gene is TRBJ1-3, the V gene TRBV5-8, with no clear D. Trimming cost V 5 bases and J 2 bases, with 11 bases left between them. This CDR3 is 14 amino acids long. Germline CDR1 reads SGHTS; CDR2 reads YDEGEE. In DNA form, the CDR3 reads TGTGCCAGCAGGAGGGTCGCAACTGGAAACACCATATATTTT. Translated, it gives CASRRVATGNTIYF.

J is TRBJ1-2 and V is TRBV2; D call uncertain. The CDR3 totals 11 residues. Germline lookup yields CDR1 SNHLY and CDR2 FYNNEI. With 6 bases removed from V and 5 bases from J, the gap between germline ends came to 7 bases. The CDR3 region is CASRTMYGYTF. The CDR3 nucleotides read TGTGCCAGCAGGACAATGTATGGCTACACCTTC. The whole variable domain, filled in from reference TRBV2 and TRBJ1-2, reads EPEVTQTPSHQVTQMGQEVILRCVPISNHLYFYWYRQILGQKVEFLVSFYNNEISEKSEIFDDQFSVERPDGSNFTLKIRSTKLEDSAMYFCASRTMYGYTFGSGTRLTVV.

CDR3 loop: CASSFLDRTPYGYTF. DNA for the CDR3: TGTGCCAGCAGCTTCCTTGACAGGACACCCTATGGCTACACCTTC. The chain is built from TRBV7-3 and TRBJ1-2, with D perhaps matching TRBD1 (6 bases). V lost 3 bases and J lost 4, with 15 bases in between. Germline assignment: CDR1 SGHTA and CDR2 FQGTGA. CDR3 length: 15 residues.

The genes are TRBV7-8 and TRBJ2-5; a possible D gene is TRBD2 (5 bases). Gene TRBJ2-7 matches the end of the DNA better, so the J call may be wrong. From germline, CDR1 is SGHVS and CDR2 FQNEAQ. This CDR3 has 16 residues. CDR3 residues: CASSLANALREYEQYF. The CDR3 DNA reads TGTGCCAGCAGCTTAGCGAACGCCCTGAGGGAGTACGAGCAGTACTTC.

The V and J genes are TRBV5-5 and TRBJ2-5; D gene unclear. Germline V CDR1 and CDR2: SGHKS, YYEKEE (reference sequence). Trimming left V 1 base short and J 1 base short, with 5 bases between. The CDR3 covers 13 residues. The chain's CDR3 is CASSLSPQETQYF. Written as DNA, the CDR3 is TGTGCCAGCAGCTTGTCTCCCCAAGAGACCCAGTACTTC.

The rearrangement links TRBV19 to TRBJ2-1; D uncertain. CDR3 length: 13 amino acids. Trimming left V 4 bases short and J 8 bases short, with 12 bases between. CDR1 is LNHDA and CDR2 is SQIVND in the germline V gene (reference sequence). The CDR3 coding sequence is TGTGCCAGTAGTACAAACCTAGTCCATGAGCAGTTCTTC. This sequence encodes CASSTNLVHEQFF.

The chain recombines TRBV6-1 with TRBJ2-3; 9 nucleotides agree with TRBD1. J lost 3 bases, V lost 6 bases, and 1 base had no gene match. Germline V lookup: CDR1 MNHNS, CDR2 SASEGT. The length of the CDR3 is 13 residues. The CDR3, as DNA: TGTGCCAGCAGGACAGGGGGTACAGATACGCAGTATTTT. Its protein is CASRTGGTDTQYF.

This chain links TRBV4-1 with TRBJ1-5, with unresolved D. Trimming stripped 1 base from V and 3 bases from J, with 31 bases between. Germline-derived CDR1 and CDR2 are MGHRA and YSYEKL. CDR3 length: 22 residues. In DNA form, the CDR3 reads TGCGCCAGCAGCCAAGTGGACCGGTTTCGTGGAAGTAGGGAGTCCCTCAATCAGCCCCAGCATTTT. Translation: CASSQVDRFRGSRESLNQPQHF.

This clone was observed once. V is TRBV28 and J is TRBJ2-4; a possible D gene is TRBD1 (6 bases). V was clipped by 2 bases and J by 8 bases, with 13 bases between them. CDR3 length equals 14 residues. Germline loops: CDR1 MDHEN, CDR2 SYDVKM. The DNA for the CDR3 is TGTGCCAGCAGTTTAAGGACAGTACTCGACATTCAGTACTTC. It yields the protein CASSLRTVLDIQYF.

This clone was seen a handful of times. The chain combines TRBV16 with TRBJ1-2; D remains ambiguous. This CDR3 is 13 amino acids long. V was shortened by 1 base and J by 8 bases, with 11 bases between the two germline ends. Germline V CDR1 and CDR2: KGHSY, FQNENV. The CDR3 DNA reads as TGTGCCAGCAGCCAATGGAGGCCGGAGGGCTACACCTTC. This gives the protein CASSQWRPEGYTF.

Worth noting for this clone: One end of the junction is discordant with germline, which a read error may explain. The CDR3 region has the DNA TGTTCCAGCAGCTTAGGAGCAGGGGGCAGCTCCTACGAGCAGTACTTC. Its translation: CSSSLGAGGSSYEQYF. The rearrangement joins TRBV7-9 to TRBJ2-7, with TRBD1 matching 8 bases. The CDR3 length is 16 residues. The germline V gene encodes CDR1 SEHNR and CDR2 FQNEAQ (reference sequence).

This sequence joins TRBV5-1 and TRBJ2-5, with TRBD1 as a possible D gene (5 bases). This CDR3 has 14 amino acids. The V end was cut by 2 bases, the J end by 3 bases, with 11 bases between. Germline-derived CDR1 and CDR2 are SGHRS and YFSETQ. The CDR3, as DNA: TGCGCCAGCAGCTTCTTTCAGGGAAAAGAGACCCAGTACTTC. Amino acids: CASSFFQGKETQYF.

The V and J genes are TRBV5-1 and TRBJ1-4, with 7 bases aligning to TRBD1. The germline V gene encodes CDR1 SGHRS and CDR2 YFSETQ. Trimming removed 0 bases from V and 2 bases from J; junction bases left unmatched: 4. The CDR3 consists of 16 residues. This chain's CDR3 is CASSLGQGRTNEKLFF. The CDR3 DNA sequence: TGCGCCAGCAGCTTGGGACAGGGAAGGACTAATGAAAAACTGTTTTTT.

The table lists this clone with a count of one. The V gene is TRBV2, the J gene TRBJ2-2; tentative D call: TRBD1 (5 bases). The CDR3 contains 15 residues. The V gene's germline CDR1 is SNHLY and CDR2 FYNNEI. Deletions cut 2 bases from V and 7 bases from J, with 14 bases between. The CDR3 region has the DNA TGTGCCAGCAGTGAAACGGCAGGGTCGGGCGGGGAGCTGTTTTTT. Translating it yields CASSETAGSGGELFF. The whole variable domain, remainder taken from reference TRBV2 and TRBJ2-2, is EPEVTQTPSHQVTQMGQEVILRCVPISNHLYFYWYRQILGQKVEFLVSFYNNEISEKSEIFDDQFSVERPDGSNFTLKIRSTKLEDSAMYFCASSETAGSGGELFFGEGSRLTVL.

The chain uses TRBV18 and TRBJ1-1, with D perhaps TRBD1 (5 bases). With 4 bases removed from V and 2 bases from J, the gap between germline ends came to 14 bases. The CDR3 runs to 15 residues. Germline loops: CDR1 KGHSH, CDR2 LQKENI. CDR3 in amino acids: CASSRSQGPNTEAFF. CDR3 nucleotide sequence: TGTGCCAGCTCACGTTCTCAGGGTCCCAACACTGAAGCTTTCTTT.

This sequence joins TRBV4-1 and TRBJ2-1, with D possibly TRBD2 on 5 matching bases. The ends were cut back, 0 bases at V and 6 bases at J, with 15 bases in the middle. The CDR3 sequence is 16 residues long. From germline, CDR1 is MGHRA and CDR2 YSYEKL. The CDR3 nucleotides read TGCGCCAGCAGCCAAGATTCCAGCGGCTGGTTCAATGAGCAGTTCTTC. This translates into CASSQDSSGWFNEQFF.

The chain joins TRBV29-1 to TRBJ1-1; 9 nucleotides agree with TRBD1. The V gene end was trimmed by 7 bases and the J gene end by 4 bases; junction bases not matched to a gene: 10. The CDR3 runs to 14 residues. Germline-derived CDR1 and CDR2 are SQVTM and ANQGSEA. The CDR3 DNA is TGCAGCGCCACCCCTAGGACAGGGGTCACTGAAGCTTTCTTT. Its translation is CSATPRTGVTEAFF.

This clone was observed a single time. The V and J genes are TRBV12-5 and TRBJ1-1; tentative D call: TRBD1 (6 bases). The CDR3 is 12 residues long. Germline values: CDR1 LGHNT, CDR2 FRNRAP. Trimming stripped 6 bases from V and 11 bases from J, with 16 bases between. Here the CDR3 reads CASGPTGTMAFF. The CDR3 DNA reads as TGTGCTAGTGGACCAACAGGGACGATGGCTTTCTTT.

The chain uses TRBV5-4 and TRBJ2-7, with TRBD1 matching over 7 bases. Trimming took 4 bases from V and 3 from J; bases not matched to a gene: 13. CDR1 SGHNT and CDR2 YYREEE come from the germline V gene (reference sequence). The CDR3 has 16 residues. The CDR3 protein is CASSPGTDQALYEQYF. The CDR3 region has the DNA TGTGCCAGCAGCCCGGGGACAGATCAAGCCCTCTACGAGCAGTACTTC.

The chain recombines TRBV10-2 with TRBJ2-3; 8 positions match TRBD1. This CDR3 comprises 18 residues. V lost 3 bases, J lost 0 bases, and 11 bases stayed unmatched. From germline, CDR1 is WSHSY and CDR2 SAAADI. The CDR3: CASSEGGTGKRSTDTQYF. In DNA, the CDR3 is TGCGCCAGCAGTGAAGGCGGGACAGGTAAAAGGAGCACAGATACGCAGTATTTT.